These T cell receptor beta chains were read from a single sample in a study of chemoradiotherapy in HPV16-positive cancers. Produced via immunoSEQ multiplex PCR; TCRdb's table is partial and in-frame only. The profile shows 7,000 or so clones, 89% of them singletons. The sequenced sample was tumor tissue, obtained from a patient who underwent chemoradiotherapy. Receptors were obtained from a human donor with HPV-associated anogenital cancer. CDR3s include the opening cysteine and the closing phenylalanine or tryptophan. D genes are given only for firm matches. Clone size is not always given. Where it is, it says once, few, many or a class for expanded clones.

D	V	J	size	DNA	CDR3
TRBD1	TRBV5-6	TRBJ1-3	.	TGTGCCAGCAGCTTGGGCAGGGGGCGAAACACCATATATTTT	CASSLGRGRNTIYF
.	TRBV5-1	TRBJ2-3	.	TGCGCCAGCAGTCCTGAATCAGATACGCAGTATTTT	CASSPESDTQYF
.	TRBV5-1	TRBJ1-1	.	TGCGCCAGCAGCGCCTCTATAGAGAACACTGAAGCTTTCTTT	CASSASIENTEAFF
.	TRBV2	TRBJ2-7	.	TGTGCCACCAGGGAGTGGAGGGAGTGGGAGCAGTACTTC	CATREWREWEQYF
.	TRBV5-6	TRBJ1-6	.	TGTGCCAGCAGCTTGGGCGTCTATTCACCCCTCCACTTT	CASSLGVYSPLHF
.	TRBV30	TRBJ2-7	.	TGTGCCTGGAGTGTACTTTCGGCAGGCGCCCACGAGCAGTACTTC	CAWSVLSAGAHEQYF
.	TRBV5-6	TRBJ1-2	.	TGTGCCAGCAGCTTGGTGGGGCGCCCGGATGGCTACACCTTC	CASSLVGRPDGYTF
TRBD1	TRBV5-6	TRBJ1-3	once	TGTGCCAGCAGCTTGGCTGCAACACAGGGGAACACCATATATTTT	CASSLAATQGNTIYF
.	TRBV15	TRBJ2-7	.	TGTGCCACCAGCAGAGATCTGCTTCTAGGCGACGAGCAGTACTTC	CATSRDLLLGDEQYF
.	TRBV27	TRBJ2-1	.	TGTGCCAGCAGTTTAATCACCTCCTACAATGAGCAGTTCTTC	CASSLITSYNEQFF
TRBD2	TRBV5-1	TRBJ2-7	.	TGCGCCAGCAGCTTAGGGTCGACAGCGGGGGAGCAGTACTTC	CASSLGSTAGEQYF
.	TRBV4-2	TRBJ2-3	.	TGTGCCAGCAGCCAAGAGTGGGAGGGCACAGATACGCAGTATTTT	CASSQEWEGTDTQYF
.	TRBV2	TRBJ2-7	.	TGTGCCAGCAGGGAGGACGGTGTCTACGAGCAGTACTTC	CASREDGVYEQYF
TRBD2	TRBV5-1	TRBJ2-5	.	TGCGCCAGCAGCCCCCCGTCGGGAGGGGCTAAAGTGGAGACCCAGTACTTC	CASSPPSGGAKVETQYF
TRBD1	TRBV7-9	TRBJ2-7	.	TGTGCCAGCAGCTTAGGGGCAGGGGGCTACGAGCAGTACTTC	CASSLGAGGYEQYF
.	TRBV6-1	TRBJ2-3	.	TGTGCCAGCAGTGAAGTTGGTACGCAGTATTTT	CASSEVGTQYF
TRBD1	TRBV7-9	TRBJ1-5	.	TGTGCCAGCAGCTATACAGGGGAGGTCCAGCATTTT	CASSYTGEVQHF
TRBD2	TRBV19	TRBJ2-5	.	TGTGCCAGTAGCCGTGGACTAGCGGGAACTGGTATAGAGACCCAGTACTTC	CASSRGLAGTGIETQYF
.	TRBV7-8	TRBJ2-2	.	TGTGCCAGCAGCTTAGTTGATAACACCGGGGAGCTGTTTTTT	CASSLVDNTGELFF
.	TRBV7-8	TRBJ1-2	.	TGTGCCAGCAGCTTAGGGGGGACACCTGGCTACACCTTC	CASSLGGTPGYTF
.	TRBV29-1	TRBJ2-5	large	TGCAGCGTTCGGGGGGCCCAAGAGACCCAGTACTTC	CSVRGAQETQYF
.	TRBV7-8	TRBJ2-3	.	TGTGCCAGCAGCCAAGCCGCACAAGGTACGCAGTATTTT	CASSQAAQGTQYF
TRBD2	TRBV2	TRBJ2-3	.	TGTGCCAGCAGTTCCTGGACTAGCGGGAGTGGTACGCAGTATTTT	CASSSWTSGSGTQYF
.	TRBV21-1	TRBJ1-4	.	TGTGCCGGACCACAGGGAGGGGCAGAAAAACTGTTTTTT	CAGPQGGAEKLFF
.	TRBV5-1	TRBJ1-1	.	TGCGCCAGCTCTCCATTGTGGGGATCCAGGGAGGACACTGAAGCTTTCTTT	CASSPLWGSREDTEAFF
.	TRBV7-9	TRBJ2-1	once	TGTGCCAGCACCCTAGGGGGGGAGCAGTTCTTC	CASTLGGEQFF
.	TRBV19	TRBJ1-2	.	TGTGCCAGTAGTGACAAAAACTATGGCTACACCTTC	CASSDKNYGYTF
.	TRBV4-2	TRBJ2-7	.	TGTGCCAGCAGCCAAGAGGACGAGCAGTACTTC	CASSQEDEQYF
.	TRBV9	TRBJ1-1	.	TGTGCCAGCAGCGTAGGTGTCGGGCCCACTGAAGCTTTCTTT	CASSVGVGPTEAFF
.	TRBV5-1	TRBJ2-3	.	TGCGCCAGCAGCTTGGAGGGAGGAGATACGCAGTATTTT	CASSLEGGDTQYF
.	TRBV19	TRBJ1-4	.	TGTGCCAGTAAGGCGGGGGTTGCAACTAATGAAAAACTGTTTTTT	CASKAGVATNEKLFF
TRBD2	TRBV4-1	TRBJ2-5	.	TGCGCCAGCAGCCAAGCCGATCGACTAGCGGGAGAGACCCAGTACTTC	CASSQADRLAGETQYF
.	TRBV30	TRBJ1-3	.	TGTGCCTGGAGTTTAGGGTTCCAGGGAAACACCATATATTTT	CAWSLGFQGNTIYF
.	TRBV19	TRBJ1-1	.	TGTGCCAGTAGTATCTCCAGAGACACTGAAGCTTTCTTT	CASSISRDTEAFF
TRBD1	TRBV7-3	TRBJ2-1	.	TGTGCCAGCAGCCCACAGGGGGGCCACAATGAGCAGTTCTTC	CASSPQGGHNEQFF
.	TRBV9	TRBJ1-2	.	TGTGCCAGCAGCGACAACCAGAGGGACGGAAGCCTCTATGGCTACACCTTC	CASSDNQRDGSLYGYTF
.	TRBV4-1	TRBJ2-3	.	TGCGCCAGCAGCCAGAGGGACGGGGCCCAAACCACAGATACGCAGTATTTT	CASSQRDGAQTTDTQYF
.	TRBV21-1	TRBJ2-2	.	TGTGCCAGCAGCCCTTGGAGTGGGACTAGCGGGAGGAACACCGGGGAGCTGTTTTTT	CASSPWSGTSGRNTGELFF
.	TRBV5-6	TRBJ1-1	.	TGTGCCAGCAGCCGGGGGGAGGGGGTAAAAGCTTTCTTT	CASSRGEGVKAFF
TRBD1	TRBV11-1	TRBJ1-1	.	TGTGCCAGCAGCTTAGGCCCGAACAGGGGTCTTGCTGAAGCTTTCTTT	CASSLGPNRGLAEAFF
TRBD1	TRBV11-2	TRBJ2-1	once	TGTGCCAGCAGCGAGCGACCGGGACAGGGAGGAAATGAGCAGTTCTTC	CASSERPGQGGNEQFF
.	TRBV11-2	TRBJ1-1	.	TGTGCCAGCAGCTCTACTGAAGCTTTCTTT	CASSSTEAFF
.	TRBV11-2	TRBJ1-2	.	TGTGCCAGCAGCTCCTTTGCCTCTGGGGACTACACCTTC	CASSSFASGDYTF
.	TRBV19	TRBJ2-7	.	TGTGCCAGTAGTATAGATAGGACAGCCTCCTACGAGCAGTACTTC	CASSIDRTASYEQYF
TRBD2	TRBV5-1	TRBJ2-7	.	TGCGCCAGCAGCCCGGGACTAGCGGACTACGAGCAGTACTTC	CASSPGLADYEQYF
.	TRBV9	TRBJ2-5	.	TGTGCCAGCAGCCCTCAGTTCGGGGCGGGAGAGACCCAGTACTTC	CASSPQFGAGETQYF
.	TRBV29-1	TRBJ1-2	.	TGCAGCGCCTCCAACTATGGCTACACCTTC	CSASNYGYTF
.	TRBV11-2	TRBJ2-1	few	TGTGCCAGCAGCCTCTCGGGACTTTACAATGAGCAGTTCTTC	CASSLSGLYNEQFF
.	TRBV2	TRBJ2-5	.	TGTGCCAGCACTCGAGGGGGGCAAGAGACCCAGTACTTC	CASTRGGQETQYF
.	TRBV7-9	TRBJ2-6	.	TGTGCCAGCAGCTTGGGGGGCTCTGGGGCCAACGTCCTGACTTTC	CASSLGGSGANVLTF
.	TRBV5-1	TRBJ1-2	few	TGCGCCAGCAGCTTGGACCCTTTAGGAGGCTACACCTTC	CASSLDPLGGYTF
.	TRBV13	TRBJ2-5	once	TGTGCCAGCAGCCTAGCCGAGGGAATCTTAAAAGAGACCCAGTACTTC	CASSLAEGILKETQYF
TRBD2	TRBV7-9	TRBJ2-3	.	TGTGCCAGCAGCTGGACTAGCGGGAGCACAGATACGCAGTATTTT	CASSWTSGSTDTQYF
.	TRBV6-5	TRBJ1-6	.	TGTGCCAGCAGGGATACAGGCTATAATTCACCCCTCCACTTT	CASRDTGYNSPLHF